Presented here are 9 T cell receptor beta chains from one specimen sequenced in a study of cytomegalovirus exposure and HLA in healthy donors. With 60 Vbeta and 13 Jbeta primers, the PCR was carried out. This table comes from immunoSEQ multiplex PCR, and its TCRdb copy is limited to in-frame clones, with some not included. This table holds about 130,000 clones, roughly 80% found once. Material: PBMCs. These receptors came from a man aged 50-59 years in good health and CMV-seronegative.

The chain recombines TRBV6-5 with TRBJ2-7; TRBD1 matches 8 bases. This CDR3 has 14 residues. The ends lost 0 bases at V and 3 bases at J; junction bases unmatched: 1. The germline V gene has CDR1 MNHEY and CDR2 SVGAGI. CDR3 amino acids: CASSYSGQGYEQYF. CDR3 in DNA: TGTGCCAGCAGTTACTCAGGACAGGGCTACGAGCAGTACTTC.

This clone was detected only a few times. The chain combines TRBV10-3 with TRBJ2-1; D is perhaps TRBD2 (6 bases). The CDR3 extends over 14 amino acids. V gave up 5 bases and J gave up 5 bases, with 13 bases separating them. Germline assignment: CDR1 ENHRY and CDR2 SYGVKD. CDR3 DNA sequence: TGTGCCATCAGTCCGGGACTCGAGCACAATGAGCAGTTCTTC. Translation: CAISPGLEHNEQFF.

This clone was seen only once. The rearrangement links TRBV6-5 to TRBJ2-5; 8 bases line up with TRBD1. CDR1 is MNHEY and CDR2 is SVGAGI in the germline V gene. Trimming at V came to 6 bases and at J to 3 bases, leaving 9 bases not matched to a gene. This CDR3 comprises 15 residues. For the CDR3, the DNA is TGTGCCAGCAGACCCGGGACAGGTCGGGAAGAGACCCAGTACTTC. This sequence encodes CASRPGTGREETQYF.

The rearrangement uses TRBV19 and TRBJ1-5; tentatively, D is TRBD1 (6 bases). CDR1 and CDR2 (germline): LNHDA, SQIVND (reference sequence). Trimming stripped 3 bases from V and 2 bases from J, with 8 bases between. This CDR3 contains 14 residues. The CDR3 region is CASSISGGNQPQHF. Here the CDR3 DNA reads TGTGCCAGTAGTATCTCAGGGGGCAATCAGCCCCAGCATTTT.

This chain connects TRBV5-1 to TRBJ1-1, with TRBD1 as a possible D gene (6 bases). CDR3 length: 14 residues. CDR1 SGHRS and CDR2 YFSETQ come from the germline V gene. Trimming pared 0 bases from V and 0 bases from J, leaving 6 bases between. This CDR3 reads CASSLGQVNTEAFF. CDR3 nucleotide sequence: TGCGCCAGCAGCTTGGGACAGGTGAACACTGAAGCTTTCTTT.

The rearrangement links TRBV28 to TRBJ2-1, with D possibly being TRBD1 (8 bases). Germline assignment: CDR1 MDHEN and CDR2 SYDVKM. The CDR3 loop spans 18 amino acids. Trimming removed 0 bases at V and 7 bases at J, with 22 bases between. The CDR3 loop is CASSLWGGGQETRNEQFF. The CDR3 region has the DNA TGTGCCAGCAGTTTATGGGGAGGGGGACAGGAGACAAGGAATGAGCAGTTCTTC.

This clone was found once. This chain joins TRBV29-1 and TRBJ1-2; D possibly corresponds to TRBD1 (6 bases). The CDR3 runs 14 residues. In germline, CDR1 is SQVTM, CDR2 ANQGSEA. Trimming shortened V by 1 base and J by 7 bases, and 16 bases separated the two germline ends. The CDR3 spells CSVEGGGRGFGYTF. DNA for the CDR3: TGCAGCGTTGAAGGAGGGGGACGGGGCTTTGGCTACACCTTC.

The chain joins TRBV7-2 to TRBJ2-3; possibly TRBD2 for D (6 bases). Germline V gives CDR1 SGHTA, CDR2 FQGNSA. This CDR3 comprises 15 residues. Trimming removed 6 bases at V and 7 bases at J, with 20 bases between. Here the CDR3 DNA reads TGTGCCAGCAGGACCGGGACTCAAGCCATGTATACGCAGTATTTT. Encoded protein: CASRTGTQAMYTQYF. The full variable domain, completed using reference TRBV7-2 and TRBJ2-3, is GAGVSQSPSNKVTEKGKDVELRCDPISGHTALYWYRQSLGQGLEFLIYFQGNSAPDKSGLPSDRFSAERTGGSVSTLTIQRTQQEDSAVYLCASRTGTQAMYTQYFGPGTRLTVL.

The chain couples TRBV15 to TRBJ2-2; D remains unclear. The germline gives CDR1 LNHNV, CDR2 YYDKDF (reference sequence). V was clipped by 0 bases and J by 4 bases, with 6 bases between them. This CDR3 has 14 amino acids. The CDR3 nucleotides read TGTGCCACCAGCAGAGAGAGTTCCACCGGGGAGCTGTTTTTT. Translation: CATSRESSTGELFF.